One and the same sample provided the 7 T cell receptor beta chains below, sequenced in a study of beta chain features in type 1 diabetes. The antigens for these receptors are not known. The authors reverse transcribed all of the isolated RNA, so sequencing captured expressed TCRB transcripts. Assay used: immunoSEQ multiplex PCR; TCRdb lists only in-frame clones, some missing. The sample records about 650,000 clones, over 10% being singletons. Study-wide results and caveats: Significant though moderate, a shortening of TCRB CDR3s appeared in all four CD4+ subsets of Type 1 diabetes patients.

Sequencing was done on a sample of naive CD4+ T cells from blood. These receptors were taken from a young man with type 1 diabetes.

The chain carries TRBV6-6 and TRBJ2-5; no reliable D call. This CDR3 contains 15 residues. The germline CDR1 and CDR2 sequences are MNHNY and SVGAGI (reference sequence). V was shortened by 2 bases and J by 5 bases, with 15 bases between the two germline ends. CDR3 sequence reads: CASSYPSKPKETQYF. CDR3 coding DNA: TGTGCCAGCAGTTACCCGTCGAAGCCTAAGGAGACCCAGTACTTC.

The rearrangement links TRBV28 to TRBJ1-6; the match to TRBD1 covers 9 bases. Germline CDR1 reads MDHEN; CDR2 reads SYDVKM. The CDR3 loop spans 17 amino acids. The trim removed 5 bases at V and 7 bases at J, leaving 12 bases unmatched. In DNA form, the CDR3 reads TGTGCCAGCAGTGGGGGTCGAACCGGGACAGGGAATTCACCCCTCCACTTT. Translation gives CASSGGRTGTGNSPLHF.

This clone was found a few times. This chain links TRBV7-2 with TRBJ2-7; TRBD1 is a possible D gene (5 bases). Trimming pared 7 bases from V and 3 bases from J, leaving 22 bases between. Per the germline V gene, CDR1 is SGHTA and CDR2 is FQGNSA. The CDR3 runs 16 residues. CDR3 loop: CASTYGPWTDNYEQYF. CDR3 sequence (DNA): TGTGCCAGCACCTATGGCCCCTGGACGGACAACTACGAGCAGTACTTC.

The chain employs TRBV4-1 and TRBJ1-1, with D possibly TRBD1 on 6 matching bases. CDR3 length: 14 amino acids. Germline CDR1 reads MGHRA; CDR2 reads YSYEKL. The V end was cut by 3 bases, the J end by 5 bases, with 13 bases between. The CDR3 bases are TGCGCCAGCAGCCAGCCCGGACAGAGAACTGAAGCTTTCTTT. Its protein is CASSQPGQRTEAFF.

This clone was seen only a few times. The chain carries TRBV12-5 and TRBJ1-1; 7 nucleotides agree with TRBD1. J lost 11 bases, V lost 0 bases, and 3 bases had no gene match. The germline CDR1 and CDR2 sequences are LGHNT and FRNRAP. CDR3 length equals 12 residues. CDR3 residues: CASGLVKGAAFF. The CDR3, as DNA: TGTGCTAGTGGTTTGGTAAAGGGGGCGGCTTTCTTT.

Of note for this clone: Mismatch with germline at one junction end may stem from a read error. CDR3 amino acids: CASSEDRYGAADF. CDR3 bases: TGTGCCAGCAGTGAAGACAGGTACGGGGCGGCGGACTTC. This rearrangement joins TRBV6-1 to TRBJ2-4; D possibly matches TRBD1 or TRBD2 (5 bases each). The CDR3 has 13 amino acids. Germline V gives CDR1 MNHNS, CDR2 SASEGT.

The chain links TRBV29-1 to TRBJ2-3; the D is unclear. CDR1 and CDR2 from the germline V gene are SQVTM and ANQGSEA. V was trimmed by 3 bases and J by 0 bases, leaving 13 bases between them. This CDR3 spans 15 amino acids. As DNA, the CDR3 is TGCAGCGTTGACCTAGACCCTTTTAGCACAGATACGCAGTATTTT. This encodes CSVDLDPFSTDTQYF.